The entry that follows covers one TCR beta chain sequence. The same CDR3 is also encoded by other DNA sequences in this sample. These data belong to a study of shared clonotypes between healthy human individuals. The protocol was immunoSEQ multiplex PCR, while the TCRdb copy is restricted to in-frame clones and leaves out a portion. The sample consists of 450,000 to 650,000 clones, around 78% of them appearing once. The TCR comes from a woman in her thirties or forties in good health. Some clones in this sample may be carry-over from other donors' samples. Sequencing was carried out using PBMCs.

CDR3 amino acids: CASSIDRNYGYTF. The DNA of the CDR3 is TGTGCCAGTAGTATAGACAGAAACTATGGCTACACCTTC. The V and J genes are TRBV19 and TRBJ1-2; no clear D gene. CDR1 is LNHDA, CDR2 SQIVND, per germline (reference sequence). V shed 0 bases and J shed 2 bases, with 4 bases lying between them. This CDR3 comprises 13 residues.